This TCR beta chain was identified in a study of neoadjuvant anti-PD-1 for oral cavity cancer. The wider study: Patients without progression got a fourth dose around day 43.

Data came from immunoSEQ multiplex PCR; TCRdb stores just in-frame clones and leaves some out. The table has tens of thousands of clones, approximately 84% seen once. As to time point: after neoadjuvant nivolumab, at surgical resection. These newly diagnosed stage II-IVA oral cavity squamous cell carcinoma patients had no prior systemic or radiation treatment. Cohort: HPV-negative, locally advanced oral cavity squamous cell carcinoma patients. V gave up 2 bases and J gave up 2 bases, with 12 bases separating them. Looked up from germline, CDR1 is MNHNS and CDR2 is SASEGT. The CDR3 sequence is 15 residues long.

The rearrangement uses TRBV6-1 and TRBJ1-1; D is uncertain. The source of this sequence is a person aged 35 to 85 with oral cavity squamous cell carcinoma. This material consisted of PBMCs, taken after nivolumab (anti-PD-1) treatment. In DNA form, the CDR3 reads TGTGCCAGCAGTGAAAGCCGGGCCCTTAACACTGAAGCTTTCTTT. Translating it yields CASSESRALNTEAFF.